Listed below are T cell receptor beta chains from one sample, sequenced in a study of T cell repertoires in cytomegalovirus infection. TCRdb reprocessed the reads via MiXCR and lists one record per CDR3 protein. The sample yields about 51,000 distinct CDR3 sequences, more than 15% seen once. Their specific antigens are unknown. The source was CD8+ T cells from cultured PBMCs, collected from culture after CMV antigen stimulation. Every receptor here comes from a human donor in good health (CMV status not recorded). Some clones in this sample may be carry-over from other donors' samples. CDR3s include the opening cysteine and the closing phenylalanine or tryptophan. The order of the fields is D gene, clone size, V gene, J gene, CDR3 DNA, CDR3 protein. The D gene is left open where the match is weak. Some rows have no size entry. The others give once, few or many, or a class for an expanded clone.

>NA|NA|TRBV7-8|TRBJ2-2
TGTGCCAGCAGCCTAGGGGGGGGGGCCGGGGAGCTGTTTTTT
CASSLGGGAGELFF
>NA|NA|TRBV6-2/TRBV6-3|TRBJ2-1
TGTGCCAGCGGAAAGCAGGACTACAATGAGCAGTTCTTC
CASGKQDYNEQFF
>NA|few|TRBV27|TRBJ2-7
TGTGCCAGCAGTCAGAATTCCGAGCAGTACTTC
CASSQNSEQYF
>NA|many|TRBV19|TRBJ2-2
TGTGCCAGTAGTCGGGGTTGGCTAAACACCGGGGAGCTGTTTTTT
CASSRGWLNTGELFF
>NA|few|TRBV20-1|TRBJ1-1
TGCAGTGCTTGGAACCGGGACGGTGACACTGAAGCTTTCTTT
CSAWNRDGDTEAFF
>NA|NA|TRBV28|TRBJ2-3
TGTGCCAGCAGTCCGTTAGTCTTGGCGGAGTTGAGCACAGATACGCAGTATTTT
CASSPLVLAELSTDTQYF
>NA|few|TRBV12-3/TRBV12-4|TRBJ2-2
TGTGCCAGCAGTCCCTTTTCCCGGGCTTCGAACACCGGGGAGCTGTTTTTT
CASSPFSRASNTGELFF
>NA|NA|TRBV15|TRBJ1-4
TGTGCCACCAGCAGGGAGGGAGCAACTAATGAAAAACTGTTTTTT
CATSREGATNEKLFF
>NA|few|TRBV11-2|TRBJ2-1
TGTGCCAGCAGCCCCAGGAAGGATAGGTCCTACAATGAGCAGTTCTTC
CASSPRKDRSYNEQFF
>TRBD2|NA|TRBV7-9|TRBJ2-1
TGTGCCAGCAGCTCACCGGGGGGATACAATGAGCAGTTCTTC
CASSSPGGYNEQFF
>TRBD1|NA|TRBV7-2|TRBJ1-4
TGTGCCAGCAGCTTTACCTCGACAGGGCGTTCAACTAATGAAAAACTGTTTTTT
CASSFTSTGRSTNEKLFF
>NA|few|TRBV6-1|TRBJ2-2
TGTGCCAGCAGTGAAGAATTTTTATCAGGCCCCTCAAACACCGGGGAGCTGTTTTTT
CASSEEFLSGPSNTGELFF
>NA|NA|TRBV6-2/TRBV6-3|TRBJ2-5
TGTGCCAGCAGTCCCCGCGAGGGTAGAAGAGAGACCCAGTACTTC
CASSPREGRRETQYF
>TRBD1|few|TRBV12-3/TRBV12-4|TRBJ2-7
TGTGCCAGCAGGCGGACGGGACAGGGGAATATGGACGAGCAGTACTTC
CASRRTGQGNMDEQYF
>NA|few|TRBV19|TRBJ1-1
TGTGCCAGTAGGGACACCTCCATGAACACTGAAGCTTTCTTT
CASRDTSMNTEAFF
>TRBD2|many|TRBV5-1|TRBJ2-1
TGCGCCAGCAGCGGATTGACTAGCGGGAGATATAATAGTGAGCAGTTCTTC
CASSGLTSGRYNSEQFF
>NA|NA|TRBV7-9|TRBJ2-7
TGTGCCAGCAGCCCAGGGACGGCTCCATACGAGCAGTACTTC
CASSPGTAPYEQYF
>NA|few|TRBV7-9|TRBJ2-1
TGTGCCAGCAGATCTGACAATGAGCAGTTCTTC
CASRSDNEQFF
>NA|NA|TRBV7-2|TRBJ1-5
TGTGCCAGCAGCCCCAGGGGTAATAGCAATCAGCCCCAGCATTTT
CASSPRGNSNQPQHF
>NA|NA|TRBV19|TRBJ1-6
TGTGCCAGTAGTATACGGTTCGGGGGTGATTCACCCCTCCACTTT
CASSIRFGGDSPLHF
>NA|few|TRBV20-1|TRBJ2-7
TGCAGTGCTAGGGTAGACTACTCCTACGAGCAGTACTTC
CSARVDYSYEQYF
>NA|NA|TRBV19|TRBJ2-7
TGTGCCAGTAGTATAGGCTACGAGCAGTACTTC
CASSIGYEQYF
>NA|NA|TRBV4-3|TRBJ1-1
TGCGCCAGCAGCCAAGATCCCGAGAACACTGAAGCTTTCTTT
CASSQDPENTEAFF
>TRBD2|few|TRBV7-2|TRBJ2-1
TGTGCCAGCAGCTTAGCCCCTAGCGGGAATAATGTGGACAATGAGCAGTTCTTC
CASSLAPSGNNVDNEQFF
>NA|few|TRBV12-3/TRBV12-4|TRBJ2-5
TGTGCCAGCAGTCCCTTGACGACTCAAGAGACCCAGTACTTC
CASSPLTTQETQYF
>NA|NA|TRBV7-2|TRBJ2-7
TGTGCCAGCAGCTTAGGGGAATCCTACGAGCAGTACTTC
CASSLGESYEQYF
>NA|NA|TRBV9|TRBJ2-3
TGTGCCAGCACCACGCACGACACAGATACGCAGTATTTT
CASTTHDTDTQYF
>TRBD2|NA|TRBV29-1|TRBJ2-1
TGCAGCGTTGAAGATGGGGGGGCCTACAATGAGCAGTTCTTC
CSVEDGGAYNEQFF
>TRBD1|many|TRBV27|TRBJ2-6
TGTGCCAGCAGTCCCGACAGGGGGAGATCTGGGGCCAACGTCCTGACTTTC
CASSPDRGRSGANVLTF
>NA|few|TRBV15|TRBJ1-2
TGTGCCACCAGCAGAGATTGGGCAGAGATCCCGTATGGCTACACCTTC
CATSRDWAEIPYGYTF
>NA|few|TRBV11-2|TRBJ2-3
TGTGCCAGCAGCGCCCCGGAGGGCCCCGGAACAGATACGCAGTATTTT
CASSAPEGPGTDTQYF
>NA|few|TRBV10-3|TRBJ2-5
TGTGCCATCAGTGAGTCAGAGACCCAGTACTTC
CAISESETQYF
>NA|few|TRBV7-9|TRBJ2-7
TGTGCCAGCAGCCTGGACAGCGTCCTCTTATATGACGAGCAGTACTTC
CASSLDSVLLYDEQYF
>NA|NA|TRBV7-2|TRBJ2-7
TGTGCCAGCAGCTTTAGCTCCTACGAGCAGTACTTC
CASSFSSYEQYF
>NA|NA|TRBV6-6|TRBJ2-1
TGTGACAGCAGTTACGGCGACCGTGCGGGTGTCAATGAGCAATTCTTC
CDSSYGDRAGVNEQFF
>TRBD1|NA|TRBV11-3|TRBJ1-5
TGTGCCAGCAGCTCAACGGGACAGAAGAATCAGCCCCAGCATTTT
CASSSTGQKNQPQHF
>NA|NA|TRBV6-5|TRBJ2-5
TGTGCCAGCAGTTACAAGGGTCAGGGAACCATCCAAGAGACCCAGTACTTC
CASSYKGQGTIQETQYF
>NA|NA|TRBV7-6|TRBJ2-7
TGTGCCAGCAGCCCCGCCATGTACGAGCAGTACTTC
CASSPAMYEQYF
>NA|NA|TRBV6-1|TRBJ2-1
TGTGCCAGCAGTGAAGGGGACGAGCAGTTCTTC
CASSEGDEQFF
>NA|many|TRBV6-4|TRBJ2-5
TGTGCCACCAATGGGGTCAACCAAGAGACCCAGTACTTC
CATNGVNQETQYF
>NA|many|TRBV7-2|TRBJ2-7
TGTGCCAGCAGTAAGGACTCTTACGAGCAGTACTTC
CASSKDSYEQYF
>TRBD1|few|TRBV6-2/TRBV6-3|TRBJ1-1
TGTGCCAGCAGCCTCTTGACCGGGACAGGGAACACTGAAGCTTTCTTT
CASSLLTGTGNTEAFF
>TRBD2|few|TRBV7-8|TRBJ2-1
TGTGCCAGCAGTCAAAACCCTAGCGGAGCGGACAATGAGCAGTTCTTC
CASSQNPSGADNEQFF
>TRBD1|NA|TRBV12-5|TRBJ1-5
TGTGCTAGTGGTGCCGGGACAGGGAACAATCAGCCCCAGCATTTT
CASGAGTGNNQPQHF
>TRBD2|NA|TRBV11-1|TRBJ2-1
TGTGCCAGCTTGGGTAGCGGGGCCTTGTTAACGGAGCAGTTCTTC
CASLGSGALLTEQFF